This T cell receptor (beta chain) was profiled in a study of OX40 agonist ivuxolimab in advanced cancers. Study-wide context: Males comprised around 80% of the group, whose mean age was approximately 62 years (range about 20 to 85). Study findings and constraints: Among T cells, CD8+ cells averaged more expanded clones than CD4+ cells.

The length of the CDR3 is 14 residues. CDR1 SGHAT and CDR2 FQNNGV come from the germline V gene. V was pared by 1 base and J by 3 bases, with 10 bases between. Libraries were prepared by immunoSEQ multiplex PCR; TCRdb keeps only in-frame clonotypes and omits some of them. The profile shows approximately 61,000 clones, roughly 80% of them singletons. To note about this clone: Its cognate antigen is unknown.

The starting material was CD4+ or CD8+ T cells sorted from blood, obtained in a trial of the OX40 agonist ivuxolimab. The V and J genes are TRBV11-2 and TRBJ2-7, with D possibly TRBD2 on 6 matching bases. The TCR comes from an adult with an advanced solid tumor such as melanoma, head and neck, liver or kidney cancer. DNA of the CDR3: TGTGCCAGCAGCTTAGTGGCGGAGGGCTACGAGCAGTACTTC. This sequence encodes CASSLVAEGYEQYF.